This T cell receptor beta chain was captured by sequencing in a study of CD8+CD57+ T cells in acquired aplastic anemia. The TCR beta profiling, which covered VDJ combination and CDR3 sequence, was carried out using genomic DNA as the template. TCRdb called the reads again in MiXCR, with one record for every CDR3 protein. The sample includes 150,000 to 200,000 distinct CDR3 sequences, 40% to 60% seen only once; the top ten take under 40%. As concerns this clonotype: No antigen is known for it.

An expansion of CD8+CD57+ cells by flow cytometry had been shown in patients chosen for sequencing. At the time of blood sampling, patients had not yet received any therapy. The V segment lost 6 bases and the J segment 2 bases; nucleotides outside the gene matches: 9. The CDR3 contains 16 residues. Germline lookup yields CDR1 ENHRY and CDR2 SYGVKD. General study points: The study identified around 28 CD8+ CDR3 sequences shared by patients and controls. Patients and healthy controls showed no significant CD8+ Simpson's diversity difference.

This chain connects TRBV10-3 to TRBJ2-3, with 9 bases aligning to TRBD2. Source material: sorted CD4+, CD8+, or CD8+CD57+ T cells (not recorded which) from PBMCs. This TCR came from a human donor with aplastic anemia. This CDR3 reads CAIRAGLAGTTDTQYF. The CDR3 DNA reads as TGTGCCATCAGAGCGGGGCTAGCGGGAACCACAGATACGCAGTATTTT.